This T cell receptor beta chain was recorded in a study of CXCR3-negative and CXCR3-positive naive CD8 T cells. It was by 5' RACE with UMI labels that the TRB cDNA libraries were prepared. TCRdb reprocessed the 5' RACE reads and keeps a single row for each CDR3 protein, giving no DNA. The data show 110,000 or so distinct CDR3 sequences, and the top ten clones hold around 0.36%. As for this clonotype: The antigen remains undetermined.

The study's findings and limits: In naive cells, CXCR3-negative and CXCR3-positive subsets had similar TRBV-TRBJ usage; memory cells differed. CXCR3-positive naive cells had TRB CDR3s that were more hydrophobic than CXCR3-negative naive cells had. Diversity was high in both naive subsets and much lower in memory cells.

Sorting was done in triplicate for each CD8+ T cell subset (roughly 320,000 cells each). Identification of naive CD8+ T cells rested on CD45RO-CCR7+CD27+CD95- status. The CDR3 runs to 13 residues. From germline, CDR1 is DFQATT and CDR2 SNEGSKA (reference sequence). V is TRBV20-1 and J is TRBJ2-3; with no DNA, the TCRdb D assignment of TRBD1 cannot be verified. The sequence derives from a human donor in good health. Some clones in this sample may be carry-over from other donors' samples. The sequencing input was naive CXCR3+ CD8+ T cells from blood. The sample's subset: CD45RO-CCR7+CD27+CD95- naive CD8+ T cells expressing CXCR3 (TNR3+). The CDR3 spells CSAPPQNTDTQYF.